The 5 T cell receptor beta chains given below trace back to one sample, sequenced in a study of CD8 T cells in ankylosing spondylitis. Broader study findings: Within ankylosing spondylitis blood, a TCR beta motif made up of seven or eight highly homologous variants appeared to be characteristic.

From the 5' RACE reads, TCRdb called clonotypes with MiXCR, one entry per CDR3 protein. This sample carries 470,000 or so distinct CDR3 sequences, more than 25% of them seen once, and the ten largest clones take 0.89%. Antigens for these TCRs are unknown. The sequenced sample consisted of blood, either unsorted or a sorted T cell fraction (not recorded which). Every receptor here comes from a male donor with ankylosing spondylitis.

This clonotype occurred a few times. The V call is TRBV10-3, the J call TRBJ1-1, with TRBD1 as a possible D gene (5 bases). Germline V gene data show CDR1 as ENHRY and CDR2 as SYGVKD. This CDR3 comprises 14 residues. Trimming pared 0 bases from V and 8 bases from J, leaving 13 bases between. The CDR3 sequence: CAISESSGIGEAFF. DNA of the CDR3: TGTGCCATCAGTGAGTCCTCAGGGATAGGGGAAGCTTTCTTT.

The rearrangement joins TRBV6-5 to TRBJ1-2; no clear D. The V end was cut by 4 bases, the J end by 1 base, with 10 bases between. The germline V gene has CDR1 MNHEY and CDR2 SVGAGI. This CDR3 has 14 amino acids. The CDR3 sequence: CASSFGQINYGYTF. CDR3 DNA sequence: TGTGCCAGCAGTTTCGGGCAGATTAACTATGGCTACACCTTC.

The chain employs TRBV20-1 and TRBJ1-2, with TRBD1 as a possible D gene (5 bases). The germline gives CDR1 DFQATT, CDR2 SNEGSKA (reference sequence). The V end was cut by 4 bases, the J end by 1 base, with 10 bases between. CDR3 size: 13 residues. In DNA form, the CDR3 reads TGCAGTGCTATTGGGGGGGTTAACTATGGCTACACCTTC. This translates into CSAIGGVNYGYTF.

This clonotype was recorded a few times. The V call is TRBV3-1, the J call TRBJ2-2, with D possibly being TRBD1 (6 bases). CDR1 is LGHDT, CDR2 YNNKEL, per germline (reference sequence). The CDR3 is made up of 17 amino acids. Trimming cost V 1 base and J 2 bases, with 14 bases left between them. CDR3 protein: CASSQGWGTLNTGELFF. The CDR3 DNA reads as TGTGCCAGCAGCCAAGGGTGGGGGACACTTAACACCGGGGAGCTGTTTTTT.

The chain couples TRBV20-1 to TRBJ2-5, with 14 bases lining up with TRBD2. Germline V lookup: CDR1 DFQATT, CDR2 SNEGSKA (reference sequence). The CDR3 contains 18 residues. Unmatched junction bases numbered 13, after V lost 0 bases and J lost 7 bases. In DNA, the CDR3 is TGCAGTGCTAGAGACTTGGGACTAGCGGGAGTTCCTATGGGGACCCAGTACTTC. This codes for CSARDLGLAGVPMGTQYF.